What follows are 30 T cell receptor beta chains derived from one specimen sequenced in a study of T cell repertoires in cytomegalovirus infection. These receptors' antigens are unknown. TCRdb itself ran the reads through MiXCR, one entry per CDR3 protein. Among 640,000 or so distinct CDR3 sequences listed, roughly 33% were seen once. The material sequenced was cultured PBMCs, taken from culture after CMV antigen stimulation. Receptor source: a human donor in good health (CMV status not recorded). Some clones in this sample may be carry-over from other donors' samples.

On this clonotype itself: The junction does not match germline at one end; this may be a read error. The gene calls are TRBV5-6 and TRBJ2-1, with D uncertain. Germline lookup yields CDR1 SGHDT and CDR2 YYEEEE. The CDR3 consists of 11 residues. The CDR3 here is CASSLRARLWF. The DNA of the CDR3 is TGTGCCAGCAGCTTGAGGGCTAGACTGTGGTTC. The full variable domain, with the rest looked up from reference TRBV5-6 and TRBJ2-1, is DAGVTQSPTHLIKTRGQQVTLRCSPKSGHDTVSWYQQALGQGPQFIFQYYEEEERQRGNFPDRFSGHQFPNYSSELNVNALLLGDSALYLCASSLRARLWFGPGTRLTVL.

The rearrangement uses TRBV7-9 and TRBJ2-1, with D perhaps TRBD2 (6 bases). Germline CDR1 reads SEHNR; CDR2 reads FQNEAQ (reference sequence). V lost 2 bases and J 3 bases, leaving 17 bases between the germline ends. CDR3 size: 17 residues. The CDR3 reads CASSLPERGSVYNEQFF. The CDR3 DNA is TGTGCCAGCAGCTTACCCGAACGGGGGTCTGTCTACAATGAGCAGTTCTTC.

Many counts were recorded for this clonotype. This rearrangement joins TRBV7-2 to TRBJ1-6, with TRBD1 as a possible D gene (5 bases). Germline-derived CDR1 and CDR2 are SGHTA and FQGNSA. The CDR3 is 18 amino acids. V lost 1 base to trimming and J lost 6 bases, with 19 bases between them. The DNA of the CDR3 is TGTGCCAGCAGCTTAGGGGGCCGCATCACGGCTTTTAATTCACCCCTCCACTTT. The encoded protein is CASSLGGRITAFNSPLHF.

This clonotype was seen at least ten times. V usage is TRBV7-2 and J usage is TRBJ2-7; 9 nucleotides match TRBD2. In germline, CDR1 is SGHTA, CDR2 FQGNSA. CDR3 length: 16 amino acids. V dropped 3 bases and J dropped 3; count of bases not matched to a gene: 9. CDR3 in DNA: TGTGCCAGCAGCTTCCTCCTAGCGGGACTCCTCTACGAGCAGTACTTC. This encodes CASSFLLAGLLYEQYF. Full variable domain (rest looked up from reference TRBV7-2 and TRBJ2-7): GAGVSQSPSNKVTEKGKDVELRCDPISGHTALYWYRQSLGQGLEFLIYFQGNSAPDKSGLPSDRFSAERTGGSVSTLTIQRTQQEDSAVYLCASSFLLAGLLYEQYFGPGTRLTVT.

The chain is built from TRBV27 and TRBJ2-7; TRBD1 is a possible D gene (7 bases). The V end lost 5 bases, the J end lost 3 bases, and 14 bases lay between the germline ends. Germline CDR1 is MNHEY and CDR2 is SMNVEV (reference sequence). CDR3 size: 14 residues. CDR3 sequence reads: CASSIRGVNYEQYF. The CDR3 DNA is TGTGCCAGCAGTATCAGGGGGGTCAACTACGAGCAGTACTTC.

The chain recombines TRBV7-4 with TRBJ2-5; D remains ambiguous. This CDR3 is built from 12 residues. The germline V and J ends were trimmed by 2 bases and 5 bases, with 6 bases remaining between them. Germline CDR1 and CDR2: SGHVT and SQSDAQ. This chain's CDR3 is CASSLHSETQYF. CDR3 DNA: TGTGCCAGCAGCTTACACTCGGAGACCCAGTACTTC.

Only a few counts were recorded for this clonotype. This sequence joins TRBV7-6 and TRBJ1-1; no clear D. This CDR3 is built from 12 residues. Germline V CDR1 and CDR2: SGHVS, FNYEAQ. V was pared by 5 bases and J by 6 bases, with 10 bases between. The CDR3, as DNA: TGTGCCAGCAGCCACTTGAGGGCTGAAGCTTTCTTT. Residues: CASSHLRAEAFF. Full variable domain (missing parts from reference TRBV7-6 and TRBJ1-1): GAGVSQSPRYKVTKRGQDVALRCDPISGHVSLYWYRQALGQGPEFLTYFNYEAQQDKSGLPNDRFSAERPEGSISTLTIQRTEQRDSAMYRCASSHLRAEAFFGQGTRLTVV.

The table lists this clonotype with many counts. The chain uses TRBV7-6 and TRBJ1-2; 9 bases line up with TRBD1. This CDR3 has 13 residues. Germline values: CDR1 SGHVS, CDR2 FNYEAQ. The V gene end was trimmed by 4 bases and the J gene end by 6 bases; junction bases not matched to a gene: 3. The CDR3 here is CASSSQGAHGYTF. The CDR3 bases are TGTGCCAGCAGCTCACAGGGGGCTCATGGCTACACCTTC.

This clonotype was observed a few times. This chain links TRBV6-6 with TRBJ1-3; D not certain. Trimming removed 6 bases from V and 4 bases from J, with 13 bases in between. This CDR3 spans 14 amino acids. Germline lookup yields CDR1 MNHNY and CDR2 SVGAGI (reference sequence). The CDR3 nucleotides read TGTGCCAGCAGGACTCTCGCGGGGGGAAACACCATATATTTT. It is translated as CASRTLAGGNTIYF.

CDR3 nucleotide sequence: TGTGCCAGCAGTGTTCGTACGTGGGGGGGAGACAATGAGCAGTTCTTC. Its translation is CASSVRTWGGDNEQFF. This chain connects TRBV12-3 or TRBV12-4 to TRBJ2-1, with 7 bases identical to TRBD2. The CDR3 runs 16 residues. V gave up 5 bases and J gave up 5 bases; unmatched junction bases: 12.

This clonotype was found a few times. The gene calls are TRBV28 and TRBJ1-5; D gene ambiguous. CDR1 is MDHEN, CDR2 SYDVKM, per germline. V was cut by 9 bases and J by 6 bases, with 15 bases left in between. The CDR3 contains 13 residues. The CDR3 DNA reads TGTGCCAGTACCCAGTGGGGTAGTCAGCCCCAGCATTTT. Amino acid sequence: CASTQWGSQPQHF.

V and J are TRBV19 and TRBJ2-1, with 7 bases matching TRBD2. V trimming: 6 bases; J trimming: 7 bases; junction bases outside the gene matches: 12. Looked up from germline, CDR1 is LNHDA and CDR2 is SQIVND (reference sequence). The CDR3 runs 15 residues. The CDR3 protein is CASRGSGASVNEQFF. CDR3 in DNA: TGTGCCAGTAGGGGAAGCGGGGCCTCGGTGAATGAGCAGTTCTTC.

The V call is TRBV20-1, the J call TRBJ2-5, with 9 bases matching TRBD2. Germline assignment: CDR1 DFQATT and CDR2 SNEGSKA (reference sequence). This CDR3 is built from 16 residues. V was pared by 1 base and J by 5 bases, with 11 bases of the junction left unmatched. In DNA, the CDR3 is TGCAGTGCTAGAGGCCTAGCGGGGTTCAGGACGGAGACCCAGTACTTC. As protein: CSARGLAGFRTETQYF.

In this sample, this clonotype turned up a few times. The chain is built from TRBV6-6 and TRBJ1-2; D not resolved. The ends were cut back, 0 bases at V and 2 bases at J, with 10 bases in the middle. The germline V gene encodes CDR1 MNHNY and CDR2 SVGAGI (reference sequence). The CDR3 consists of 15 residues. The CDR3 loop reads CASSYSPQSNYGYTF. In DNA, the CDR3 is TGTGCCAGCAGTTACTCGCCCCAATCCAACTATGGCTACACCTTC.

The rearrangement links TRBV12-3 or TRBV12-4 to TRBJ2-7; D is perhaps TRBD1 or TRBD2 (6 bases each). This CDR3 has 12 residues. V dropped 7 bases and J dropped 7 bases, with 14 bases sitting between them. The CDR3: CASTRGLGEQYF. The CDR3 region has the DNA TGTGCCAGCACCCGGGGGCTCGGGGAGCAGTACTTC.

Here the CDR3 DNA reads TGTGCCACCAGTGATGCGGGGGGACCGTCCCCTGAAACCTACGAGCAGTACTTC. Protein sequence: CATSDAGGPSPETYEQYF. V gene TRBV24-1 combines with J gene TRBJ2-7; 8 bases map to TRBD2. The V segment lost 3 bases and the J segment 2 bases; nucleotides outside the gene matches: 14. Germline CDR1 is KGHDR and CDR2 is SFDVKD. This CDR3 contains 18 residues.

The gene calls are TRBV20-1 and TRBJ2-3, with a tentative D call TRBD2 (6 bases). Germline V gene lookup returns CDR1 DFQATT and CDR2 SNEGSKA (reference sequence). The CDR3 length is 13 residues. Trimming cost V 5 bases and J 0 bases, with 9 bases left between them. Written as DNA, the CDR3 is TGCAGTGCTTGGGACTCAAGCACAGATACGCAGTATTTT. Protein: CSAWDSSTDTQYF.

The table lists this clonotype with a few counts. This chain links TRBV12-3 or TRBV12-4 with TRBJ2-3; the D gene is possibly TRBD1 (5 bases). V shed 5 bases and J shed 3 bases, with 15 bases lying between them. This CDR3 region has 15 residues. CDR3 amino acids: CASSGPGFLTDTQYF. CDR3 nucleotide sequence: TGTGCCAGCAGTGGACCAGGGTTTTTGACAGATACGCAGTATTTT.

In its sample, this clonotype was seen a few times. The chain carries TRBV7-6 and TRBJ2-5, with no clear D. There are 13 residues in the CDR3. Germline V gene sequence: CDR1 SGHVS, CDR2 FNYEAQ. Between the trimmed V and J ends, which lost 5 bases and 5 bases, there was a span of 12 bases. In DNA, the CDR3 is TGTGCCAGCAGCCCTGTTATTTCCGAGACCCAGTACTTC. Its protein product is CASSPVISETQYF.

CDR3 loop: CASGLPTGHYFDEQFF. The CDR3 coding sequence is TGTGCTAGTGGTTTGCCAACCGGACATTATTTCGATGAGCAGTTCTTC. This chain uses TRBV12-5 with TRBJ2-1; tentatively, D is TRBD1 (5 bases). V was clipped by 2 bases and J by 8 bases, with 19 bases between them. Germline CDR1 LGHNT, CDR2 FRNRAP. This CDR3 comprises 16 residues. Full variable domain (remainder filled in from reference TRBV12-5 and TRBJ2-1): DARVTQTPRHKVTEMGQEVTMRCQPILGHNTVFWYRQTMMQGLELLAYFRNRAPLDDSGMPKDRFSAEMPDATLATLKIQPSEPRDSAVYFCASGLPTGHYFDEQFFGPGTRLTVL.

This clonotype came up a few times. This chain links TRBV12-3 or TRBV12-4 with TRBJ1-2; no firm D call. This CDR3 is 13 amino acids long. V was clipped by 4 bases and J by 4 bases, with 10 bases between them. CDR3 DNA sequence: TGTGCCAGCAGTTCGAACGGCTTCTATGGCTACACCTTC. Translated, it gives CASSSNGFYGYTF.

The V gene is TRBV4-3, the J gene TRBJ2-5, with unresolved D. This CDR3 comprises 14 residues. V lost 1 base to trimming and J lost 5 bases, with 11 bases between them. Germline V gene data show CDR1 as LGHNA and CDR2 as YSLEER. This CDR3 is CASSQGGNGETQYF. The CDR3 nucleotides are TGCGCCAGCAGCCAAGGGGGTAATGGGGAGACCCAGTACTTC.

The rearrangement uses TRBV4-1 and TRBJ1-3; D gene ambiguous. The CDR3 runs to 15 residues. Germline V CDR1 and CDR2: MGHRA, YSYEKL. V lost 1 base, J lost 0 bases, and 7 bases lay in between. CDR3 in DNA: TGCGCCAGCAGCCAAGGACATCGCTCTGGAAACACCATATATTTT. It codes for CASSQGHRSGNTIYF.

This clonotype appeared once. The chain couples TRBV19 to TRBJ2-1; no definite D call. V was pared by 7 bases and J by 6 bases, with 7 bases between. The germline gives CDR1 LNHDA, CDR2 SQIVND (reference sequence). The CDR3 totals 11 residues. The CDR3 is CASTAANEQFF. DNA of the CDR3: TGTGCCAGTACGGCAGCCAATGAGCAGTTCTTC.

This CDR3 reads CSAPNRLAGETQYF. The CDR3 region has the DNA TGCAGTGCTCCCAATCGACTAGCGGGAGAGACCCAGTACTTC. The rearrangement links TRBV20-1 to TRBJ2-5; 10 bases align to TRBD2. V dropped 5 bases and J dropped 4; count of bases not matched to a gene: 7. The CDR3 runs to 14 residues. Germline CDR1 and CDR2: DFQATT and SNEGSKA (reference sequence).

This chain uses TRBV27 with TRBJ1-4; 9 bases match TRBD1. This CDR3 contains 16 residues. J gave up 1 base and V 2 bases, and 2 bases lay outside the gene matches. Germline-derived CDR1 and CDR2 are MNHEY and SMNVEV (reference sequence). The CDR3 region is CASSLGTGRTNEKLFF. In nucleotides, the CDR3 is TGTGCCAGCAGTTTAGGGACAGGGAGAACTAATGAAAAACTGTTTTTT.

This sequence joins TRBV7-3 and TRBJ2-7; the D gene is possibly TRBD1 (6 bases). This CDR3 region has 12 residues. V dropped 3 bases and J dropped 7 bases, with 10 bases sitting between them. Germline CDR1 is SGHTA and CDR2 is FQGTGA. As DNA, the CDR3 is TGTGCCAGCAGCTTGCAGGGGCCGGAGCAGTACTTC. Its translation is CASSLQGPEQYF.

The chain uses TRBV11-2 and TRBJ2-7; TRBD2 agrees at 12 bases. The trim removed 5 bases at V and 3 bases at J, leaving 2 bases unmatched. Germline V CDR1 and CDR2: SGHAT, FQNNGV. CDR3 length equals 14 residues. This chain's CDR3 is CASSTSGRNYEQYF. In DNA form, the CDR3 reads TGTGCCAGCAGCACTAGCGGGAGGAACTACGAGCAGTACTTC.

To note about this clonotype: The junction shows a germline mismatch at one end, possibly a read error. Here the CDR3 reads CASSLAGLGYNEQLF. The CDR3 DNA reads TGTGCCAGCAGCTTAGCAGGACTAGGCTACAATGAGCAGTTATTC. This chain uses TRBV11-3 with TRBJ2-1; 7 nucleotides align to TRBD2. The CDR3 runs 15 residues. CDR1 is SGHNT and CDR2 is YENEEA in the germline V gene.

The CDR3, as DNA: TGCAGCGTTGAAGTCCCTAGCTACGAGCAGTACTTC. Translated: CSVEVPSYEQYF. The chain uses TRBV29-1 and TRBJ2-7; D is unclear. Germline values: CDR1 SQVTM, CDR2 ANQGSEA. This CDR3 is 12 amino acids long. V dropped 1 base and J dropped 3 bases, with 7 bases sitting between them.